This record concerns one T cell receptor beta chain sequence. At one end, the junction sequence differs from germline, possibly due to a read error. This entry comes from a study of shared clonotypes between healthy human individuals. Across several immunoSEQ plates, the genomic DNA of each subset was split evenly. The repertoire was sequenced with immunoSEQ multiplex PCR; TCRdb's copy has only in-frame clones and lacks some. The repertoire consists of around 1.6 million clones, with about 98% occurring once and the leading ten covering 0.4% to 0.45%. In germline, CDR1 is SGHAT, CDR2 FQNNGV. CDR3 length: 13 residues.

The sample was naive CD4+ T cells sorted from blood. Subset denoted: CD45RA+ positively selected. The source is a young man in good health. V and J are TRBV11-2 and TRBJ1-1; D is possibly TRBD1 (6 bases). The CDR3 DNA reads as TGTGCCAGCAGCTTAGATAGAGGTAACACAGGGTGGTTT. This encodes CASSLDRGNTGWF.